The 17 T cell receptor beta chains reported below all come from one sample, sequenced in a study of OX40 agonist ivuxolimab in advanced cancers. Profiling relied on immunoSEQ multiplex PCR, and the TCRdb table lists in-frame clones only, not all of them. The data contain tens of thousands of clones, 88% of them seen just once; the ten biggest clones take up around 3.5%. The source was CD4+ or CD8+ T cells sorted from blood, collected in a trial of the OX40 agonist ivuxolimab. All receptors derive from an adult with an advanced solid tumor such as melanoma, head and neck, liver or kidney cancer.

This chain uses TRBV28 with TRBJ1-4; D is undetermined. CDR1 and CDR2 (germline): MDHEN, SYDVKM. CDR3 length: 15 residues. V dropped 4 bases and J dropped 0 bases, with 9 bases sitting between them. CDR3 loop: CASSSLRTTNEKLFF. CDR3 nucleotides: TGTGCCAGCAGTTCTCTCAGAACAACTAATGAAAAACTGTTTTTT.

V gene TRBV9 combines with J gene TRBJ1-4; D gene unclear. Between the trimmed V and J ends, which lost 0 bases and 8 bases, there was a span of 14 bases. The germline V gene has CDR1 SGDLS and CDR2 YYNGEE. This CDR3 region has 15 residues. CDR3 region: CASSVVAGGGEKLFF. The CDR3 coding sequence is TGTGCCAGCAGCGTAGTAGCCGGCGGCGGCGAAAAACTGTTTTTT.

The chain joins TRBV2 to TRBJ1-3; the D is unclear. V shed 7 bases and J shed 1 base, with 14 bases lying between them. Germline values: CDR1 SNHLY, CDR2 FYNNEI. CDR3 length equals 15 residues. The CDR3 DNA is TGTGCCAGCACCCCGTTCAAAATATCTGGAAACACCATATATTTT. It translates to CASTPFKISGNTIYF.

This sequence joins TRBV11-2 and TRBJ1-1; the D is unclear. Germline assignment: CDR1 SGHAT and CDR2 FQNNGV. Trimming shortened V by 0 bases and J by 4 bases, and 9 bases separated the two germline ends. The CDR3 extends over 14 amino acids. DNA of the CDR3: TGTGCCAGCAGCTTAGAGGCCGTGACCACTGAAGCTTTCTTT. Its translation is CASSLEAVTTEAFF.

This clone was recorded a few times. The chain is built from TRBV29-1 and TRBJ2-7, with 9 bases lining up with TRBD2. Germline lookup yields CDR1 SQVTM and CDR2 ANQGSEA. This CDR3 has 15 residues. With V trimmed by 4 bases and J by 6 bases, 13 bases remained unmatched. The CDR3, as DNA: TGCAGCGTTGCCCCATCGACGGGACTAGCTGGCGAGCAGTACTTC. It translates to CSVAPSTGLAGEQYF.

The CDR3 loop is CASSSGQFNQPQHF. The CDR3 DNA follows: TGTGCCAGCAGCTCGGGACAGTTTAATCAGCCCCAGCATTTT. This chain uses TRBV5-8 with TRBJ1-5; 7 nucleotides line up with TRBD1. Germline CDR1 reads SGHTS; CDR2 reads YDEGEE. There are 14 residues in the CDR3. Trimming took 3 bases from V and 4 from J; bases not matched to a gene: 4.

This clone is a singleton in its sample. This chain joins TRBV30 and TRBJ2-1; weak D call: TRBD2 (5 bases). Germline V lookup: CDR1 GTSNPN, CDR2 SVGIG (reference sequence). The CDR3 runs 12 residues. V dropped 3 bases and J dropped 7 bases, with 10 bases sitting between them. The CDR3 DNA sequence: TGTGCCTGGAGGGGTACTAGGAATGAGCAGTTCTTC. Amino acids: CAWRGTRNEQFF.

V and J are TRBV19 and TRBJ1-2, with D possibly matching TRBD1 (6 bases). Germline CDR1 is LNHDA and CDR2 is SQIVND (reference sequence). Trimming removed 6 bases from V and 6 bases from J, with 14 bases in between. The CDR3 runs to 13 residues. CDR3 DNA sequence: TGTGCCAGTAGGAAACAGGGTTTTGATGGCTACACCTTC. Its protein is CASRKQGFDGYTF.

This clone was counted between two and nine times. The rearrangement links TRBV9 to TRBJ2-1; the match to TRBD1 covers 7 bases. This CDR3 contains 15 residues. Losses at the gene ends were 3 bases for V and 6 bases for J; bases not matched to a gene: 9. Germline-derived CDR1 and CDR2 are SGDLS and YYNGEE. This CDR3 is CASSGYKGTVNEQFF. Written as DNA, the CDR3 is TGTGCCAGCAGCGGTTACAAAGGGACAGTCAATGAGCAGTTCTTC.

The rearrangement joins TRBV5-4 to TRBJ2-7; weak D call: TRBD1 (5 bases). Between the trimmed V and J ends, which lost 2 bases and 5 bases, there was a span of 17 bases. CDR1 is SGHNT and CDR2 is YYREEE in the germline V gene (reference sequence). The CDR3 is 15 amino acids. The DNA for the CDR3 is TGTGCCAGCAGCTTCGGGCCTCGTCTAGGGGACGAGCAGTACTTC. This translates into CASSFGPRLGDEQYF.

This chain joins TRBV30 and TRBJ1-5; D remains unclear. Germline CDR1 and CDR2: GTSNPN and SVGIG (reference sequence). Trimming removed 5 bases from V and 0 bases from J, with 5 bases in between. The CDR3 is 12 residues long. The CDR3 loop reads CAWENSNQPQHF. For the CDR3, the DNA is TGTGCCTGGGAAAATAGCAATCAGCCCCAGCATTTT. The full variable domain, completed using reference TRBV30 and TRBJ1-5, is SQTIHQWPATLVQPVGSPLSLECTVEGTSNPNLYWYRQAAGRGLQLLFYSVGIGQISSEVPQNLSASRPQDRQFILSSKKLLLSDSGFYLCAWENSNQPQHFGDGTRLSIL.

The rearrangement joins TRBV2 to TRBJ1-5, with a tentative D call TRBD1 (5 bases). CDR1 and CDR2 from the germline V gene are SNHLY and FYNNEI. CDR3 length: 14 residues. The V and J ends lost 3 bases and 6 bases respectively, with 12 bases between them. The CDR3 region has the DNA TGTGCCAGCAGTGACGATTTGGGGGTTCAGCCCCAGCATTTT. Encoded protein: CASSDDLGVQPQHF.

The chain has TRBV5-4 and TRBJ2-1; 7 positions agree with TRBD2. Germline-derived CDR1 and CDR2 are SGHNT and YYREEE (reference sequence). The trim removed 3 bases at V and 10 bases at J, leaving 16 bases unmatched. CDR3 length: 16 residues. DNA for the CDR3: TGTGCCAGCAGCTCCGCAGCGGGGAACCTGTTGGGGGAGCAGTTCTTC. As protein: CASSSAAGNLLGEQFF.

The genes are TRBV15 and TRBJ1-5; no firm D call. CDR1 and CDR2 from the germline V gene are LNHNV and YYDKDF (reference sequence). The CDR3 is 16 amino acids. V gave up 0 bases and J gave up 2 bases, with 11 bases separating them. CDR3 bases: TGTGCCACCAGCAGAGAGGCAGCGATTGGCAATCAGCCCCAGCATTTT. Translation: CATSREAAIGNQPQHF.

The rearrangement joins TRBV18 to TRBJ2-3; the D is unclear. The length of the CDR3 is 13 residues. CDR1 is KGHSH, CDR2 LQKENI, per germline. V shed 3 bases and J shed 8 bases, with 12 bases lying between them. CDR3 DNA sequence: TGTGCCAGCTCACCTCGAACGACGGGTACGCAGTATTTT. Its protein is CASSPRTTGTQYF. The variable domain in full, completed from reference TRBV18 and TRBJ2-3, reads NAGVMQNPRHLVRRRGQEARLRCSPMKGHSHVYWYRQLPEEGLKFMVYLQKENIIDESGMPKERFSAEFPKEGPSILRIQQVVRGDSAAYFCASSPRTTGTQYFGPGTRLTVL.

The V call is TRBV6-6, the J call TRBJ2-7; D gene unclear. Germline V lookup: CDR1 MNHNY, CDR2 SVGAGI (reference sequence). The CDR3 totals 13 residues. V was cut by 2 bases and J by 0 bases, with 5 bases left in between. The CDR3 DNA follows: TGTGCCAGCAGTTACGTTGTCTCCTACGAGCAGTACTTC. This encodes CASSYVVSYEQYF.

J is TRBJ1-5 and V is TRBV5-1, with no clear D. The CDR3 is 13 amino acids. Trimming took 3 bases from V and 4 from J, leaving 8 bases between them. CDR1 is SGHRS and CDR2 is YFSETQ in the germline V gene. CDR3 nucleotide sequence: TGCGCCAGCAGCTCGGACGGTAATCAGCCCCAGCATTTT. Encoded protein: CASSSDGNQPQHF.